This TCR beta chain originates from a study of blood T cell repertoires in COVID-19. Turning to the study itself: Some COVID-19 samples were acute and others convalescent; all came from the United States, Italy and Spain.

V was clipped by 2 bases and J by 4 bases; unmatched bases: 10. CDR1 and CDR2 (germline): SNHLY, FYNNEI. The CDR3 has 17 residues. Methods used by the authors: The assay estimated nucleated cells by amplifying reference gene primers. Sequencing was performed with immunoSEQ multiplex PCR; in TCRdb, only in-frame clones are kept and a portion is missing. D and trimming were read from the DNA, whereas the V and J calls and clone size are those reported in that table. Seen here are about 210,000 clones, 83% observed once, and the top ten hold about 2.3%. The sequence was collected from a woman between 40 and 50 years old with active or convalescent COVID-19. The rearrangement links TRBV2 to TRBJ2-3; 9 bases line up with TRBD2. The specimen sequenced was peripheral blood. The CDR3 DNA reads TGTGCCAGCAGTGAACAACGGGGCGGGAGGGGGCCAGATACGCAGTATTTT. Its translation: CASSEQRGGRGPDTQYF.